The rows below give T cell receptor beta chains drawn from one sample of a study of blood T cells in healthy people across ages. Each CDR3 protein is one row after TCRdb ran MiXCR on the 5' RACE reads. The data hold under 2,000,000 distinct CDR3 sequences, with approximately 50% observed a single time. The sequencing input was blood. The source of these receptors is a woman aged 40 to 55 in good health. Both conserved end residues are part of each CDR3.

TRBV12-3/TRBV12-4,13,CASSTKLYQPQHF
TRBV18,15,CASSPLGSSNEKLFF
TRBV12-3/TRBV12-4,14,CASSFSRQANEQFF
TRBV20-1,14,CSASEPKADQPQHF
TRBV18,13,CASSPGSDSPLHF
TRBV12-3/TRBV12-4,13,CASREPGLSEQYF
TRBV6-2/TRBV6-3,15,CASRTGWRGTDTQYF
TRBV29-1,15,CSVETQRGSTDTQYF
TRBV12-3/TRBV12-4,13,CASSFRASYGYTF
TRBV7-8,15,CASSLSSLTGYEQYF
TRBV13,18,CASSPRGTSGYSYNEQFF
TRBV9,14,CASSAGTSSETQYF
TRBV12-3/TRBV12-4,12,CASSFGDNEQYF
TRBV6-5,16,CASSYGRDGNQETQYF
TRBV20-1,12,CSATGGLDTQYF
TRBV6-2/TRBV6-3,15,CASSDASGVTDTQYF